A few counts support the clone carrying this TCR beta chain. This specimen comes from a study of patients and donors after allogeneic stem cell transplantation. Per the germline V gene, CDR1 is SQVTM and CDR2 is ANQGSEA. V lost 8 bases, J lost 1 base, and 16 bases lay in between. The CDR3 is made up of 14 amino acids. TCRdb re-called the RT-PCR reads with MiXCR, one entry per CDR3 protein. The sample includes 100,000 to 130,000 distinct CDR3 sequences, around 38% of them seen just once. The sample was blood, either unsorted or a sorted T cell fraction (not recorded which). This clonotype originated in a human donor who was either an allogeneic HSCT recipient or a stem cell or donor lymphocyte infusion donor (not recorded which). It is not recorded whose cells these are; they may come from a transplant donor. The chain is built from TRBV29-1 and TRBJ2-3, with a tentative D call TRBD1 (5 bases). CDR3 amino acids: CSPGMGRRTDTQYF. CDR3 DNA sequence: TGCAGCCCTGGGATGGGGCGTCGCACAGATACGCAGTATTTT.